Shown below are 15 T cell receptor beta chains from a single sample sequenced in a study of technical replicates of blood from a handful of donors. The assay was immunoSEQ multiplex PCR, and TCRdb's table has in-frame clones only and misses some. Of approximately 80,000 clones in the sample, roughly 98% were seen once. The source material was T cells isolated from PBMCs. These receptors were collected from a human donor in good health.

This sequence joins TRBV30 and TRBJ2-7; 7 bases match TRBD2. Unmatched junction bases numbered 10, after V lost 4 bases and J lost 10 bases. Germline V CDR1 and CDR2: GTSNPN, SVGIG (reference sequence). CDR3 size: 12 residues. The CDR3 DNA reads TGTGCCTGGACGGGGGGTCAGGTAGGACAGTACTTC. Translation gives CAWTGGQVGQYF.

The chain couples TRBV27 to TRBJ2-7; TRBD1 matches 7 bases. After removal of 9 bases from V and 4 bases from J, the junction contained 3 bases not matched to a gene. Germline CDR1 reads MNHEY; CDR2 reads SMNVEV (reference sequence). The CDR3 is 11 residues long. Here the CDR3 reads CASRQGYEQYF. The CDR3 bases are TGTGCCAGTAGACAGGGATACGAGCAGTACTTC.

A note on this clone: One end of the junction is discordant with germline, which a read error may explain. The chain uses TRBV23-1 and TRBJ1-4; TRBD1 might be the D (6 bases). TRBV23-1 is an ORF for which the function is uncertain. CDR3 size: 19 residues. The CDR3 DNA reads as TGCGCCAGCAGTCAATCAGGGTCGAAAGGAAAGGGGGGGAATGGAAAACTGTTTTTT. Translated, it gives CASSQSGSKGKGGNGKLFF.

The chain recombines TRBV4-1 with TRBJ1-2, with 8 bases fitting TRBD1. Trimming cost V 1 base and J 8 bases; bases outside gene matches: 6. The CDR3 contains 14 residues. The germline V gene has CDR1 MGHRA and CDR2 YSYEKL. This CDR3 is CASSQAWGQEGYTF. The CDR3 DNA is TGCGCCAGCAGCCAAGCTTGGGGACAGGAGGGCTACACCTTC.

The chain's CDR3 is CASSQLSGGEETQYF. CDR3 bases: TGCGCCAGCAGCCAACTCAGCGGGGGCGAGGAGACCCAGTACTTC. The chain has TRBV4-1 and TRBJ2-5; 8 positions agree with TRBD2. The J segment lost 5 bases and the V segment lost 2 bases, leaving 7 bases of the junction unmatched. The CDR3 runs 15 residues. CDR1 is MGHRA and CDR2 is YSYEKL in the germline V gene.

A remark on this clone: One end of the junction does not line up with germline, which may come from a read error. J is TRBJ2-5 and V is TRBV7-7; TRBD1 agrees at 8 bases. The CDR3 loop spans 14 amino acids. The germline V gene encodes CDR1 SSHAT and CDR2 FNYEAQ (reference sequence). The CDR3 DNA sequence: TGTGCTAGCAGCAGAGACAGGGGCACAGGGACCCAGTACTTC. This codes for CASSRDRGTGTQYF.

This clone was counted only a few times. The V and J genes are TRBV7-2 and TRBJ2-7, with TRBD1 matching over 8 bases. After removal of 1 base from V and 3 bases from J, the junction contained 8 bases not matched to a gene. Germline V lookup: CDR1 SGHTA, CDR2 FQGNSA. CDR3 length: 16 residues. CDR3 residues: CASSLVGGQGGYEQYF. The DNA of the CDR3 is TGTGCCAGCAGCTTAGTTGGTGGACAGGGTGGCTACGAGCAGTACTTC.

The chain couples TRBV30 to TRBJ2-7; a weak D match, TRBD1 (6 bases). Trimming cost V 1 base and J 5 bases, with 15 bases left between them. This CDR3 has 14 residues. Germline lookup yields CDR1 GTSNPN and CDR2 SVGIG (reference sequence). The CDR3: CAWSDPGHLNEQYF. The CDR3 nucleotides read TGTGCCTGGAGTGACCCGGGACATCTCAACGAGCAGTACTTC.

This chain connects TRBV2 to TRBJ2-3, with 7 bases matching TRBD2. V lost 2 bases to trimming and J lost 3 bases; unmatched junction nucleotides: 8. CDR1 is SNHLY and CDR2 is FYNNEI in the germline V gene. The CDR3 loop spans 16 amino acids. The CDR3 sequence: CASSERAGRRTDTQYF. The DNA of the CDR3 is TGTGCCAGCAGTGAACGAGCGGGGAGAAGGACAGATACGCAGTATTTT.

The sample holds a few counts of this clone. This chain connects TRBV29-1 to TRBJ2-7; perhaps TRBD1 as D (6 bases). This CDR3 has 13 residues. The germline V and J ends were trimmed by 1 base and 3 bases, with 10 bases remaining between them. The V gene's germline CDR1 is SQVTM and CDR2 ANQGSEA. CDR3 loop: CSVEGAGVYEQYF. The CDR3 nucleotides read TGCAGCGTTGAAGGAGCAGGGGTCTACGAGCAGTACTTC.

This chain links TRBV5-1 with TRBJ1-1; D ambiguous. CDR1 is SGHRS and CDR2 is YFSETQ in the germline V gene. The V end was cut by 1 base, the J end by 0 bases, with 7 bases between. This CDR3 has 14 amino acids. The DNA of the CDR3 is TGCGCCAGCAGCTTGAATAGCATGAACACTGAAGCTTTCTTT. Its translation: CASSLNSMNTEAFF.

CDR3 nucleotides: TGTGCCAGCAAACAGGGGGTCGCCGGGGAGCTGTTTTTT. It codes for CASKQGVAGELFF. The chain employs TRBV6-5 and TRBJ2-2; TRBD1 matches 8 bases. This CDR3 region has 13 residues. CDR1 is MNHEY and CDR2 is SVGAGI in the germline V gene. With 7 bases clipped from V and 6 bases from J, the junction kept 4 bases outside the gene matches.

Concerning this clone: The junction does not match germline at one end; this may be a read error. This sequence joins TRBV2 and TRBJ1-3; TRBD1 aligns across 7 bases. Looked up from germline, CDR1 is SNHLY and CDR2 is FYNNEI. This CDR3 has 15 residues. The CDR3: CAVTGTASSRNTIYF. The CDR3 bases are TGTGCCGTCACCGGGACAGCTAGCTCTCGAAACACCATATATTTT.

This chain connects TRBV7-6 to TRBJ2-4; tentatively, D is TRBD2 (5 bases). CDR1 and CDR2 (germline): SGHVS, FNYEAQ. With 1 base removed from V and 0 bases from J, the gap between germline ends came to 10 bases. The CDR3 spans 16 residues. The CDR3 loop reads CASSLGPRGAKNIQYF. The CDR3 DNA follows: TGTGCCAGCAGCTTAGGCCCTCGGGGAGCCAAAAACATTCAGTACTTC. The full variable domain, completed using reference TRBV7-6 and TRBJ2-4, is GAGVSQSPRYKVTKRGQDVALRCDPISGHVSLYWYRQALGQGPEFLTYFNYEAQQDKSGLPNDRFSAERPEGSISTLTIQRTEQRDSAMYRCASSLGPRGAKNIQYFGAGTRLSVL.

V and J are TRBV7-9 and TRBJ1-2, with a tentative D call TRBD1 (6 bases). Trimming left V 3 bases short and J 6 bases short, with 20 bases between. CDR3 length equals 16 residues. Germline CDR1 SEHNR, CDR2 FQNEAQ (reference sequence). DNA for the CDR3: TGTGCCAGCAGCTTTGAGGGCTCAGGGGTAATCAATGGCTACACCTTC. Residues: CASSFEGSGVINGYTF.